This T cell receptor beta chain is from a study of CD8+ T cells in alopecia areata. Turning to this clone: Its cognate antigen is unknown.

The CDR3 length is 15 residues. V was shortened by 2 bases and J by 3 bases, with 10 bases between the two germline ends. Germline CDR1 and CDR2: KGHSH and LQKENI. Regarding treatment: oral pan-JAK inhibitor, 5-10 mg twice daily. Individuals with alopecia areata gave both lesional scalp punch biopsies and peripheral blood for collection. Sorted populations comprised CD4+ and CD8+ T cells obtained from PBMCs. Study outcomes and limitations: A large proportion of expanded lesional clones were detected persisting in scalp and blood during tofacitinib. Scalp samples also contribute reads from the resident alphabeta T cells found in normal skin.

Extracted RNA was reverse transcribed, and the resulting cDNA served as sequencing template. Assay: immunoSEQ multiplex PCR; the TCRdb copy retains only in-frame clones and omits some. The repertoire has approximately 150,000 clones, less than 70% of them found once; the top ten carry approximately 14%. The TCR originated in a human donor with alopecia areata. The chain joins TRBV18 to TRBJ2-2; D ambiguous. The specimen was CD4+ T cells sorted from blood, collected at week 24, from a patient treated with tofacitinib. This CDR3 is CASSPVASYTGELFF. The DNA of the CDR3 is TGTGCCAGCTCACCAGTTGCCAGTTACACCGGGGAGCTGTTTTTT.